This T cell receptor (beta chain) is drawn from a study of early T cells in non-severe SARS-CoV-2 infection. This clonotype was seen only a few times. Its antigen is still unknown. Study-level results: The study's VDJdb matching favored anti-spike CD8 responses and missed private and CD4 specificities.

The CDR3 covers 15 residues. The V gene lost 3 bases and the J gene lost 0 bases, with 12 bases spanning the gap. Germline values: CDR1 MNHEY, CDR2 SMNVEV (reference sequence). The protocol attached unique molecular identifiers to individual cDNA molecules. TCRdb itself ran the 5' RACE reads through MiXCR, one entry per CDR3 protein. The sample has about 60,000 distinct CDR3 sequences; 8% to 9.5% are singletons. Sequencing input: whole blood. The chain is built from TRBV27 and TRBJ2-7, with D unclear. This TCR was recovered from an adult who was a healthcare worker with PCR-confirmed SARS-CoV-2 infection or an uninfected control (not recorded which). The DNA for the CDR3 is TGTGCCAGCAGTTTTTCAGGACGGAGCTCCTACGAGCAGTACTTC. This gives the protein CASSFSGRSSYEQYF.